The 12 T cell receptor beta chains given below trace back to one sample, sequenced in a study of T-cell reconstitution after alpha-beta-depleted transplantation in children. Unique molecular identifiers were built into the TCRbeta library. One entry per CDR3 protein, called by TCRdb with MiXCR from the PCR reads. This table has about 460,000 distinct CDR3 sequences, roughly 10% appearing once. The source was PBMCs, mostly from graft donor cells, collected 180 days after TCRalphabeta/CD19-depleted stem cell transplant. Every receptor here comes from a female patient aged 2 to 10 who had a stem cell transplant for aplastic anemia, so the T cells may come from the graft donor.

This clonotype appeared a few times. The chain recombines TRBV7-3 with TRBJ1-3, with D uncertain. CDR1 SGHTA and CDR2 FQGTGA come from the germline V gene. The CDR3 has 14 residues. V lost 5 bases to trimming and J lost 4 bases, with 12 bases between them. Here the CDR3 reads CASSLGNYGNTIYF. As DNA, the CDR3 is TGTGCCAGCAGCCTCGGAAATTACGGAAACACCATATATTTT.

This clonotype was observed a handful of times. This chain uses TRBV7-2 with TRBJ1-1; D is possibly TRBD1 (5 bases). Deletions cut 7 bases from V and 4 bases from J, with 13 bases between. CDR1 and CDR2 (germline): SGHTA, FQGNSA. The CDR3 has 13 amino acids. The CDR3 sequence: CASTLERGTEAFF. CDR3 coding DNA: TGTGCCAGCACTTTGGAAAGGGGCACTGAAGCTTTCTTT.

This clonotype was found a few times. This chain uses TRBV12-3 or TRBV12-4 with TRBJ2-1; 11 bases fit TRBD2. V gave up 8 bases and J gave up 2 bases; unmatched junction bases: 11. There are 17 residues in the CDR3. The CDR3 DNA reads TGTGCCAGCGTTAATTGGGGGACTAGCGGTACCTACAATGAGCAGTTCTTC. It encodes CASVNWGTSGTYNEQFF.

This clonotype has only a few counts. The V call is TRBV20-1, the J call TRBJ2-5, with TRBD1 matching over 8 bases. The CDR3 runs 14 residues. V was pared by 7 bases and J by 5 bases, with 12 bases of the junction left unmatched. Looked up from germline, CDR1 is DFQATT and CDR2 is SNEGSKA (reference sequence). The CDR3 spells CSVRWTGTIETQYF. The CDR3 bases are TGCAGTGTGAGGTGGACAGGGACGATTGAGACCCAGTACTTC.

DNA for the CDR3: TGTGCCAGCAGTCAACTCCCGGGACTAGCGGGAGATAATGAGCAGTTCTTC. This gives the protein CASSQLPGLAGDNEQFF. The chain carries TRBV27 and TRBJ2-1; TRBD2 matches at 14 bases. The CDR3 extends over 17 amino acids. Germline loops: CDR1 MNHEY, CDR2 SMNVEV (reference sequence). Losses at the gene ends were 5 bases for V and 7 bases for J; bases not matched to a gene: 10.

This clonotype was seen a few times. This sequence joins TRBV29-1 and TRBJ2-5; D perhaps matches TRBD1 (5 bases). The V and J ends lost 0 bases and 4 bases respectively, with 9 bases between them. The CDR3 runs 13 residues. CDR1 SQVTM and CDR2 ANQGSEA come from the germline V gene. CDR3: CSVEDKGLETQYF. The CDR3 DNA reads TGCAGCGTTGAAGATAAGGGGCTAGAGACCCAGTACTTC.

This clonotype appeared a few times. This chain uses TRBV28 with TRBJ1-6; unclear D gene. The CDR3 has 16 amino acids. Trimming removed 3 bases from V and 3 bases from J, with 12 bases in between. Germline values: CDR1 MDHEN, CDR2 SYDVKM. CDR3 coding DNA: TGTGCCAGCAGTTTGGTGCCGGAGGGCTATAATTCACCCCTCCACTTT. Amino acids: CASSLVPEGYNSPLHF.

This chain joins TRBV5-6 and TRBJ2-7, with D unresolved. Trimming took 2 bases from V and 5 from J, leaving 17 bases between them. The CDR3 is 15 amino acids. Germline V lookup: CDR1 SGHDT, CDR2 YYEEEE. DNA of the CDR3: TGTGCCAGCAGCTTTTTGGACCGCTCCCTGCACGAGCAGTACTTC. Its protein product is CASSFLDRSLHEQYF.

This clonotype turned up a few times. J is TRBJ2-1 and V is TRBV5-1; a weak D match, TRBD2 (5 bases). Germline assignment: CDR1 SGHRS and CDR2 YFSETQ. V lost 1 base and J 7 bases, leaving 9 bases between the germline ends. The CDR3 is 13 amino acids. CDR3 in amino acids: CASSLWSGNEQFF. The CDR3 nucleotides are TGCGCCAGCAGCTTGTGGTCGGGGAATGAGCAGTTCTTC. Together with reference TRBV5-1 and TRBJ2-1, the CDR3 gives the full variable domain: KAGVTQTPRYLIKTRGQQVTLSCSPISGHRSVSWYQQTPGQGLQFLFEYFSETQRNKGNFPGRFSGRQFSNSRSEMNVSTLELGDSALYLCASSLWSGNEQFFGPGTRLTVL.

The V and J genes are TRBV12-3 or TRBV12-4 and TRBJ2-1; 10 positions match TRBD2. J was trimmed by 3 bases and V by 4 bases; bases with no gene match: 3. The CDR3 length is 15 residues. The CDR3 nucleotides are TGTGCCAGCAGTTCGACTAGCGGGCTCTACAATGAGCAGTTCTTC. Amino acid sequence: CASSSTSGLYNEQFF.

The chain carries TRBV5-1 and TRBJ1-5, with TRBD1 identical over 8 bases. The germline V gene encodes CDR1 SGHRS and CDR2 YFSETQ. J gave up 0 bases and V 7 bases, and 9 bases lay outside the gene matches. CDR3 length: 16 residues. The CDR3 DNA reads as TGCGCCAGCGAGGACAGGGAACACTATAGCAATCAGCCCCAGCATTTT. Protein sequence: CASEDREHYSNQPQHF. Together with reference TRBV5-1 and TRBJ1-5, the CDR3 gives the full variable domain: KAGVTQTPRYLIKTRGQQVTLSCSPISGHRSVSWYQQTPGQGLQFLFEYFSETQRNKGNFPGRFSGRQFSNSRSEMNVSTLELGDSALYLCASEDREHYSNQPQHFGDGTRLSIL.

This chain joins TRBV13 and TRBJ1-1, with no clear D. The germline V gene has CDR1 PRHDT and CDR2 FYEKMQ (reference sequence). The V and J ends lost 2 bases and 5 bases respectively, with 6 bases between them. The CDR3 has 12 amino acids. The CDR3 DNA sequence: TGTGCCAGCAGCTTATATGGGACTGAAGCTTTCTTT. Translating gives CASSLYGTEAFF.